The clone carrying this T cell receptor (beta chain) was seen once. The study drew participants aged about 18 to 89 years from 20 to 30 US areas. This sample was included in a study of blood T cell repertoires in COVID-19. Per germline, CDR1 SNHLY and CDR2 FYNNEI. The V end was cut by 5 bases, the J end by 3 bases, with 16 bases between. The CDR3 totals 15 residues. Assay: immunoSEQ multiplex PCR; the TCRdb copy retains only in-frame clones and omits some. The table lists roughly 260,000 clones, over 80% of them singletons. This clonotype originated in a young woman who had recovered from COVID-19. V is TRBV2 and J is TRBJ1-1; D is unresolved. The sample taken for sequencing was PBMCs or T cells enriched from blood (not recorded which). CDR3: CASSSSITSHTEAFF. The CDR3 DNA reads TGTGCCAGCAGTTCATCTATTACTTCCCACACTGAAGCTTTCTTT. Variable domain in full (rest from reference TRBV2 and TRBJ1-1): EPEVTQTPSHQVTQMGQEVILRCVPISNHLYFYWYRQILGQKVEFLVSFYNNEISEKSEIFDDQFSVERPDGSNFTLKIRSTKLEDSAMYFCASSSSITSHTEAFFGQGTRLTVV.